This section outlines one T cell receptor beta chain sequence together with its context. TCRdb's table, derived via immunoSEQ multiplex PCR, lists solely in-frame clones and lacks some. The sample has some 97,000 clones; 90% to 95% are singletons. The record originates from a study of T cell changes during pregnancy in multiple sclerosis. Trimming at V came to 0 bases and at J to 3 bases, leaving 4 bases not matched to a gene. The CDR3 is 17 residues long. Germline assignment: CDR1 SGHRS and CDR2 YFSETQ. The source is a female donor with multiple sclerosis, enrolled in a pregnancy study. The chain links TRBV5-1 to TRBJ2-1; 12 bases fit TRBD2. The sequencing used peripheral blood, collected in the second trimester of pregnancy. CDR3 region: CASSLGLAGGVYNEQFF. DNA for the CDR3: TGCGCCAGCAGCTTGGGGCTAGCGGGAGGGGTCTACAATGAGCAGTTCTTC.